This TCR beta chain was profiled in a study of beta chain features in type 1 diabetes. Study observations and caveats: Within patients, naive, central memory and Treg TCRB repertoires seemed more similar than within healthy donors. People with Type 1 diabetes carried modestly yet significantly shorter TCRB CDR3s in all four CD4+ subsets. A potential influence of HLA type upon TCRB rearrangement remained unresolved herein.

The entirety of the isolated RNA underwent reverse transcription, so expressed TCRB transcripts were sequenced. TCRdb's table, derived via immunoSEQ multiplex PCR, lists solely in-frame clones and lacks some. This table has roughly 400,000 clones, about 10% appearing once. Sorting that relied on CD45RO/CCR7/CD25/CD127/CD95/CD27 yielded CD4+ naive, central memory, regulatory and stem cell-like memory cells. As for this clone: Its antigen remains unknown.

The V and J ends lost 5 bases and 2 bases, in that order; junction bases with no gene match: 10. CDR1 is SGHVS and CDR2 is FQNEAQ in the germline V gene. The CDR3 totals 16 residues. This sequence originates from a man aged 25 to 40 with type 1 diabetes. This chain joins TRBV7-8 and TRBJ2-7; 9 bases are a match to TRBD2. The source material was central memory CD4+ T cells from blood. The DNA of the CDR3 is TGTGCCAGCAGCCCCGGGGGGCTAGCGGGAACCTACGAGCAGTACTTC. Amino acids: CASSPGGLAGTYEQYF.